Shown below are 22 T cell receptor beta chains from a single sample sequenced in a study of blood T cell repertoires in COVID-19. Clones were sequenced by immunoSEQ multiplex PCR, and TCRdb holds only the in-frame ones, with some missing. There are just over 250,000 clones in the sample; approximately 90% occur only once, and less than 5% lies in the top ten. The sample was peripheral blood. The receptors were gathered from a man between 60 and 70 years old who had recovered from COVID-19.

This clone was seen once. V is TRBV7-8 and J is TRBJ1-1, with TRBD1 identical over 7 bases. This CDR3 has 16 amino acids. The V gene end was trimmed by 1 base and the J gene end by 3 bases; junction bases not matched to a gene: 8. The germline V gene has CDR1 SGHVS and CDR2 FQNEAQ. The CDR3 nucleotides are TGTGCCAGCAGCTTAGGCTTCCGACAGGGAGACACTGAAGCTTTCTTT. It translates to CASSLGFRQGDTEAFF.

Here the CDR3 DNA reads TGTGCCACCAGTGATTTTAGTGGCTACACCTTC. It encodes CATSDFSGYTF. This rearrangement joins TRBV24-1 to TRBJ1-2; no reliable D call. Trimming stripped 1 base from V and 7 bases from J, with 3 bases between. This CDR3 has 11 amino acids. Germline-derived CDR1 and CDR2 are KGHDR and SFDVKD.

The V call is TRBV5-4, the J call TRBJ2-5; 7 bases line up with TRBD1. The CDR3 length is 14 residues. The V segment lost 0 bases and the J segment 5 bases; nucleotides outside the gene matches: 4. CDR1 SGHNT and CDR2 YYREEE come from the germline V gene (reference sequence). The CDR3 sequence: CASSLVTGYETQYF. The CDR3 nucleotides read TGTGCCAGCAGCTTGGTGACAGGGTATGAGACCCAGTACTTC.

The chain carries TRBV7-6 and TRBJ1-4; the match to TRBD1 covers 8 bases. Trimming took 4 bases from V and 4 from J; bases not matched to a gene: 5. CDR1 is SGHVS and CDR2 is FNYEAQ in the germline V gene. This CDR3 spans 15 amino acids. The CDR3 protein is CASSSGQANNEKLFF. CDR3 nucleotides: TGTGCCAGCAGCTCGGGACAGGCGAATAATGAAAAACTGTTTTTT.

Here the CDR3 reads CAISEAFSTDTQYF. In DNA, the CDR3 is TGTGCCATCAGTGAAGCTTTTAGCACAGATACGCAGTATTTT. This chain uses TRBV10-3 with TRBJ2-3; D unclear. Germline CDR1 is ENHRY and CDR2 is SYGVKD. CDR3 length: 14 amino acids. The V and J ends lost 3 bases and 0 bases respectively, with 7 bases between them.

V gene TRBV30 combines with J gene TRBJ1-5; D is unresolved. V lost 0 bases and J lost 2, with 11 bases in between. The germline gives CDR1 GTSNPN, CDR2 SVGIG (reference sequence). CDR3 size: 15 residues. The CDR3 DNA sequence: TGTGCCTGGAGTGTATTGCAGGTTGGCAATCAGCCCCAGCATTTT. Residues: CAWSVLQVGNQPQHF. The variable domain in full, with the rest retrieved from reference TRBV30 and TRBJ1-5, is SQTIHQWPATLVQPVGSPLSLECTVEGTSNPNLYWYRQAAGRGLQLLFYSVGIGQISSEVPQNLSASRPQDRQFILSSKKLLLSDSGFYLCAWSVLQVGNQPQHFGDGTRLSIL.

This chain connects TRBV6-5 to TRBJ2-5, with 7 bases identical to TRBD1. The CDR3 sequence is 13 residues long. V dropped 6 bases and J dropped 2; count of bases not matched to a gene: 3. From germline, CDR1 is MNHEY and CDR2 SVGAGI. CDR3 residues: CASRGTVQETQYF. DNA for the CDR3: TGTGCCAGCAGGGGGACAGTACAAGAGACCCAGTACTTC.

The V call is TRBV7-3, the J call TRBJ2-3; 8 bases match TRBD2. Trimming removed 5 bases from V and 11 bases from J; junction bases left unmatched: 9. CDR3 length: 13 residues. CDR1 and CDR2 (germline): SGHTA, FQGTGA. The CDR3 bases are TGTGCCAGCAGCCTTAATTTGGCGGGGGGGCAGTATTTT. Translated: CASSLNLAGGQYF.

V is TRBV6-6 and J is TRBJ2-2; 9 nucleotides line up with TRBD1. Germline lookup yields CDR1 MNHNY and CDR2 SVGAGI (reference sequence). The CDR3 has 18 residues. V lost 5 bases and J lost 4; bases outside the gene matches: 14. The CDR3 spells CASSPRDRAPLGTGELFF. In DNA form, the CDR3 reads TGTGCCAGCAGTCCCCGGGACAGGGCCCCCTTGGGCACCGGGGAGCTGTTTTTT.

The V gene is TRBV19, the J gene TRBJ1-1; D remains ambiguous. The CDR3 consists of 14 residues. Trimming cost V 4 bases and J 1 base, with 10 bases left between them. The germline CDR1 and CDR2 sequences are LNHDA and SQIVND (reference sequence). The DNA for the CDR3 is TGTGCCAGTAGTACCCAAGGGAGGAACACTGAAGCTTTCTTT. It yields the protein CASSTQGRNTEAFF.

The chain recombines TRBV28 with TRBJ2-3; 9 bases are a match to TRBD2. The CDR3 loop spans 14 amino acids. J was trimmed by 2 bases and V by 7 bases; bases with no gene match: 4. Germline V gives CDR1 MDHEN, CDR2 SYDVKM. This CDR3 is CASTGGGATDTQYF. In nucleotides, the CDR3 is TGTGCCAGCACTGGCGGGGGGGCCACAGATACGCAGTATTTT.

CDR3 nucleotides: TGCGCCAGCAGCTTGGACGGGACAGGCTATGAAGGCCGGGGACATACGCAGTATTTT. As protein: CASSLDGTGYEGRGHTQYF. The gene calls are TRBV5-1 and TRBJ2-3; 8 bases fit TRBD1. This CDR3 is 19 amino acids long. V dropped 0 bases and J dropped 7; count of bases not matched to a gene: 19. Germline CDR1 is SGHRS and CDR2 is YFSETQ.

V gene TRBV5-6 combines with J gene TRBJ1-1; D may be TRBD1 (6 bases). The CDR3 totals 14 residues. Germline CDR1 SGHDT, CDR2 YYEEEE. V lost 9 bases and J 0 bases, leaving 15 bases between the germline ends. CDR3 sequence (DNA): TGTGCCAAACAGGGAGCTTTCATGAACACTGAAGCTTTCTTT. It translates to CAKQGAFMNTEAFF. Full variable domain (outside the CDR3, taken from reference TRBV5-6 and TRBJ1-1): DAGVTQSPTHLIKTRGQQVTLRCSPKSGHDTVSWYQQALGQGPQFIFQYYEEEERQRGNFPDRFSGHQFPNYSSELNVNALLLGDSALYLCAKQGAFMNTEAFFGQGTRLTVV.

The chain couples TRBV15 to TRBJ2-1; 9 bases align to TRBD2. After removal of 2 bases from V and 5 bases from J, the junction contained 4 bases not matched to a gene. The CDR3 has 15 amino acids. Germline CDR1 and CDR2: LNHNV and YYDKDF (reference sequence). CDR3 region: CATSRRTSANNEQFF. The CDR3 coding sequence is TGTGCCACCAGCAGACGGACTAGCGCAAACAATGAGCAGTTCTTC.

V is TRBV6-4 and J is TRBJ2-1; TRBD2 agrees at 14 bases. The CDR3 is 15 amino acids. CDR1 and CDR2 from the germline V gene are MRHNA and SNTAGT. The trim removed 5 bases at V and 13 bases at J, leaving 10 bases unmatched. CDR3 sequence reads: CASSRTSGGFMGQFF. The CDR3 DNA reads TGTGCCAGCAGTAGGACTAGCGGGGGGTTCATGGGCCAGTTCTTC.

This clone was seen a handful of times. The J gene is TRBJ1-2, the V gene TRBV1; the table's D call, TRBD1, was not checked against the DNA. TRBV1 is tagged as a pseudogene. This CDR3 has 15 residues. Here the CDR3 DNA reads TGCACCAGCCCCCGGGCAGGGGGCGGTGGCTATGGCTACACCTTC. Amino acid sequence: CTSPRAGGGGYGYTF.

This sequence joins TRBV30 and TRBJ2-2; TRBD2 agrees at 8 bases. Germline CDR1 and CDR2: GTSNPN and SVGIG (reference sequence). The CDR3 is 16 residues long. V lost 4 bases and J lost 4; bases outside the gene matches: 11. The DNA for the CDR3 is TGTGCCTGGATCTCCGGGGGGGGTGTAAGCACCGGGGAGCTGTTTTTT. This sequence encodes CAWISGGGVSTGELFF.

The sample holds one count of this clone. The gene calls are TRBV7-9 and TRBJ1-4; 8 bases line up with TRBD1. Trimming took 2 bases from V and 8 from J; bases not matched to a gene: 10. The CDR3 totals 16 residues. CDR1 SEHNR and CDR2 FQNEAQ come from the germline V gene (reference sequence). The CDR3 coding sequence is TGTGCCAGCAGCTTACGTAAGACAGGGGTAAACGAAAAACTGTTTTTT. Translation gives CASSLRKTGVNEKLFF. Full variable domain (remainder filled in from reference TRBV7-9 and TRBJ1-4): DTGVSQNPRHKITKRGQNVTFRCDPISEHNRLYWYRQTLGQGPEFLTYFQNEAQLEKSRLLSDRFSAERPKGSFSTLEIQRTEQGDSAMYLCASSLRKTGVNEKLFFGSGTQLSVL.

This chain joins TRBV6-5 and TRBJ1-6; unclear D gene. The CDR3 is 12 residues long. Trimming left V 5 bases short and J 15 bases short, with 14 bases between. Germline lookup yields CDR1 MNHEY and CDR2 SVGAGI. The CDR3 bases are TGTGCCAGCAGTAACCGGGTTTCGTTCCTCCACTTT. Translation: CASSNRVSFLHF.

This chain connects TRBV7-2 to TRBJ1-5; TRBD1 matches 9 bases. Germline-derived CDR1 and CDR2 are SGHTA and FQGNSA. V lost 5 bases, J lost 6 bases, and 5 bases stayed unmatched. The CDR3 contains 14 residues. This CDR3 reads CASSTQGQGQPQHF. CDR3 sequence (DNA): TGTGCCAGCAGCACACAGGGACAGGGTCAGCCCCAGCATTTT.

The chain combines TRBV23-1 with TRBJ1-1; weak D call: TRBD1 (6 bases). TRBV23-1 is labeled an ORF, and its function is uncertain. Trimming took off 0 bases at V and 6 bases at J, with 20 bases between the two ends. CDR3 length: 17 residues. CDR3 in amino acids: CASSQSSRTEKGAEAFF. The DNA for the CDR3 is TGCGCCAGCAGTCAATCTTCAAGGACAGAGAAGGGGGCTGAAGCTTTCTTT.

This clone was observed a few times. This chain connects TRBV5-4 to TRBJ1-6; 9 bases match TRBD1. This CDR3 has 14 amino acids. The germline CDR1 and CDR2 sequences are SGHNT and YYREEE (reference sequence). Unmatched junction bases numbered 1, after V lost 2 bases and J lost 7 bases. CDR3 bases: TGTGCCAGCAGCTTTGGGACAGGGAATTCACCCCTCCACTTT. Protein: CASSFGTGNSPLHF.